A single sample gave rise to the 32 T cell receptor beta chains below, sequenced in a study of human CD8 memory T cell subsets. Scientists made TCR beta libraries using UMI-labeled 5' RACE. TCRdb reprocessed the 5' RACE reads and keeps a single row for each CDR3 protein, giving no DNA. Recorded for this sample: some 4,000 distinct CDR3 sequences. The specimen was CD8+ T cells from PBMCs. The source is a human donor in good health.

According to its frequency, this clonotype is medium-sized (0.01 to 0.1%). This CDR3 reads CASSPDSDYEQYF. The genes are TRBV9 and TRBJ2-7; the D call of TRBD1 rests on TCRdb alone, since no DNA is present to check it. Germline V gives CDR1 SGDLS, CDR2 YYNGEE. The CDR3 length is 13 residues.

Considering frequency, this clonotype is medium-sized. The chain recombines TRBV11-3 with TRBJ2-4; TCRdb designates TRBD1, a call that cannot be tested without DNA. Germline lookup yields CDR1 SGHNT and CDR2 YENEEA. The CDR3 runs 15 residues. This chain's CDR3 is CASSFGSGGLNIQYF.

The CDR3 loop is CASGGGTEAFF. This sequence joins TRBV19 and TRBJ1-1; TCRdb designates TRBD1, a call that cannot be tested without DNA. Germline CDR1 is LNHDA and CDR2 is SQIVND (reference sequence). There are 11 residues in the CDR3.

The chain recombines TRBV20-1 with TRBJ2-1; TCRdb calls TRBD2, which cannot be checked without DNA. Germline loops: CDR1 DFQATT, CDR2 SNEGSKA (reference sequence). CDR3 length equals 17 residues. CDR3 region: CSARALNPSGVYNEQFF.

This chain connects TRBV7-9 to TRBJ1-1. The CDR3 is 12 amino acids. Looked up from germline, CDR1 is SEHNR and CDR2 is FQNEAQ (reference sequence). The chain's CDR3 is CASSLEFSEAFF.

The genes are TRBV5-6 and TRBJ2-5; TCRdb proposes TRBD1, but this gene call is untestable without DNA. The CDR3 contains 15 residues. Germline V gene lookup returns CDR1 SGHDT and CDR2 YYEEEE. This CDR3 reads CASSLRTGGLETQYF. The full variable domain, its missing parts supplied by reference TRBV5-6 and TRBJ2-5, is DAGVTQSPTHLIKTRGQQVTLRCSPKSGHDTVSWYQQALGQGPQFIFQYYEEEERQRGNFPDRFSGHQFPNYSSELNVNALLLGDSALYLCASSLRTGGLETQYFGPGTRLLVL.

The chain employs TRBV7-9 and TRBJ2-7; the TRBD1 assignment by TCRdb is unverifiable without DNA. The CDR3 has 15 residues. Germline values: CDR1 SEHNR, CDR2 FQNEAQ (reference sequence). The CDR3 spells CASSLVQGPIYEQYF. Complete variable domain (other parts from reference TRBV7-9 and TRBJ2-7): DTGVSQNPRHKITKRGQNVTFRCDPISEHNRLYWYRQTLGQGPEFLTYFQNEAQLEKSRLLSDRFSAERPKGSFSTLEIQRTEQGDSAMYLCASSLVQGPIYEQYFGPGTRLTVT.

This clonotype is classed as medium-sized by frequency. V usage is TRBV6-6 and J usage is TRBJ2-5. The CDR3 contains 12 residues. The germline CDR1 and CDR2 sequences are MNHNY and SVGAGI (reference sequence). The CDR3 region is CASSSLPETQYF.

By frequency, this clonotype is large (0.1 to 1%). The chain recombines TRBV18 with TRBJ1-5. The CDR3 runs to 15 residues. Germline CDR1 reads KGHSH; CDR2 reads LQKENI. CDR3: CASSKGPGGNQPQHF.

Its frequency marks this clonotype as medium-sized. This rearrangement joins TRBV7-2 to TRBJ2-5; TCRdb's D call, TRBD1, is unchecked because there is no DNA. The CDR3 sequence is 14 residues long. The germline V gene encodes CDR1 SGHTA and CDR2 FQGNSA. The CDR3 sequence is CASSLAMGAETQYF.

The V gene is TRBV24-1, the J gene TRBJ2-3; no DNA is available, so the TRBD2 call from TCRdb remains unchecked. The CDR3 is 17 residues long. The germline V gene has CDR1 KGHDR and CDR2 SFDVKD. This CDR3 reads CATSDPDLAGTGDTQYF.

CDR3 in amino acids: CASRIAGETIYEQYF. The V call is TRBV7-2, the J call TRBJ2-7. The CDR3 extends over 15 amino acids. From germline, CDR1 is SGHTA and CDR2 FQGNSA.

The CDR3 here is CASSDGLAGAGEQYF. J is TRBJ2-7 and V is TRBV2; the TCRdb call, TRBD2, lacks DNA for checking. CDR1 is SNHLY, CDR2 FYNNEI, per germline. This CDR3 spans 15 amino acids.

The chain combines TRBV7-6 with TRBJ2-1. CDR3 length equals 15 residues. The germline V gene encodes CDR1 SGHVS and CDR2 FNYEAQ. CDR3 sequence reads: CASSSYSGNYNEQFF.

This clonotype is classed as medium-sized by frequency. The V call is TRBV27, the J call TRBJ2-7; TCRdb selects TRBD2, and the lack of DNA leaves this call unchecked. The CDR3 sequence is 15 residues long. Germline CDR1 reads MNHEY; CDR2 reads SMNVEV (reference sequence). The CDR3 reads CASSLTPGLSYEQYF.

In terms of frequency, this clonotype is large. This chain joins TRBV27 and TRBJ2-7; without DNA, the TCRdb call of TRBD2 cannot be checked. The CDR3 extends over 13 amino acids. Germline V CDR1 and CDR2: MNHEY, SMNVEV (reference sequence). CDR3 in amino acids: CASSFGTSGEQYF.

CDR3: CSAEGQGAYSNQPQHF. The chain joins TRBV20-1 to TRBJ1-5; the TCRdb call, TRBD1, lacks DNA for checking. The CDR3 spans 16 residues. Germline V gene sequence: CDR1 DFQATT, CDR2 SNEGSKA (reference sequence).

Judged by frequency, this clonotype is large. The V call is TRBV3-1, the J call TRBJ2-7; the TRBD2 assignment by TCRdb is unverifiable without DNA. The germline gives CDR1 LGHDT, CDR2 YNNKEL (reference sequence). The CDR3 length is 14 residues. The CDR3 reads CASSLGLAVYEQYF.

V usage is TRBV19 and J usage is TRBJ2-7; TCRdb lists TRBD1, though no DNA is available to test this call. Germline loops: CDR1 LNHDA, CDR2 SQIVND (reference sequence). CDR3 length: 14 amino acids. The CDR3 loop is CASSPGGYTYEQYF.

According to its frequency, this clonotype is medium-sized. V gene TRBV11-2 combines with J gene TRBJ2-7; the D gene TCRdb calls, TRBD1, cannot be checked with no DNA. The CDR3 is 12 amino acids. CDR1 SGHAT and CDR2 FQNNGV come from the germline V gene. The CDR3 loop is CASSRDTYEQYF.

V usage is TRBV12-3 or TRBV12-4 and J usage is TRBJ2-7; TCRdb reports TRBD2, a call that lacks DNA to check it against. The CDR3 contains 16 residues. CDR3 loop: CASSTTSGRSLYEQYF.

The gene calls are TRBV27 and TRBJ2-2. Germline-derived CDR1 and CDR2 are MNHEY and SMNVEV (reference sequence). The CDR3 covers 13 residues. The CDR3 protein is CASSFGNTGELFF.

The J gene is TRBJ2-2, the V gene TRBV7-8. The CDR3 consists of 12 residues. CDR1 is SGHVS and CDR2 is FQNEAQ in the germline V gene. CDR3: CASSSNTGELFF.

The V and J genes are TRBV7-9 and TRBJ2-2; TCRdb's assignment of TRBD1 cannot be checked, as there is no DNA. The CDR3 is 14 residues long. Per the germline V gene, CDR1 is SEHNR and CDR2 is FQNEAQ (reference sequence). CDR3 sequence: CASNHRDITGELFF.

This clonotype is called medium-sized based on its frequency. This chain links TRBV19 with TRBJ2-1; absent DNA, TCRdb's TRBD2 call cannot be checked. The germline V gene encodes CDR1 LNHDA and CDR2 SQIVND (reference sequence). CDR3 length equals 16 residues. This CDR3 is CASRFNVAGGNNEQFF.

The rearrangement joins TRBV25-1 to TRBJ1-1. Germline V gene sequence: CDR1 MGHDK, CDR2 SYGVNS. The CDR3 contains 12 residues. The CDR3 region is CASSGDFTEAFF.

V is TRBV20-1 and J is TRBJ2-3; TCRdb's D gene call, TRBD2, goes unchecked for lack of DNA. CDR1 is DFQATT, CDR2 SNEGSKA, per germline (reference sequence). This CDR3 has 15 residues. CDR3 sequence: CSAIGTSGVGDTQYF.

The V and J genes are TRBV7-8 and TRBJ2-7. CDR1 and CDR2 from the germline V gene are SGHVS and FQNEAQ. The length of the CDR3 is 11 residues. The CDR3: CASSFGFEQYF.

This CDR3 is CSARPGLAYEQYF. This rearrangement joins TRBV20-1 to TRBJ2-7; absent DNA, TCRdb's TRBD2 call cannot be checked. Germline V lookup: CDR1 DFQATT, CDR2 SNEGSKA (reference sequence). The CDR3 is made up of 13 amino acids.

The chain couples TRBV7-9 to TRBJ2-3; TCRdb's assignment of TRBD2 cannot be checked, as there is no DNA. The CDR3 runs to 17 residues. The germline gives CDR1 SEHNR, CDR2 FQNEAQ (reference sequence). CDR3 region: CASSSTTSGRAPDTQYF.

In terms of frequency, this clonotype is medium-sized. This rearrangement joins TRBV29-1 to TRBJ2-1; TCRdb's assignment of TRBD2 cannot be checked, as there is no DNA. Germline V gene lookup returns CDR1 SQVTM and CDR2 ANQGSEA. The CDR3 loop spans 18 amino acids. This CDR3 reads CSVEWLAGVPGGYNEQFF.

The CDR3 is CSARVPGDLPQHF. The chain joins TRBV20-1 to TRBJ1-5; TCRdb's assignment of TRBD1 cannot be checked, as there is no DNA. Germline assignment: CDR1 DFQATT and CDR2 SNEGSKA (reference sequence). The CDR3 totals 13 residues.